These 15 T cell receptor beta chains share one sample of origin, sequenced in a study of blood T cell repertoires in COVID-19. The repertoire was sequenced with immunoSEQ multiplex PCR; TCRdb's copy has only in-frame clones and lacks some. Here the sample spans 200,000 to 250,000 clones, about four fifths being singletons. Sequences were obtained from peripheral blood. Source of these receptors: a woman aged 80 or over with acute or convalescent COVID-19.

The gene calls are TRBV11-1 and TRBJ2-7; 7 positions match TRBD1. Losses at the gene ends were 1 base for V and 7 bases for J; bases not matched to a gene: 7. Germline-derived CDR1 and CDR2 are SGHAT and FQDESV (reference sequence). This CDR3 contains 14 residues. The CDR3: CASSLGQGSREQYF. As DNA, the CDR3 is TGTGCCAGCAGCTTAGGACAGGGATCGCGGGAGCAGTACTTC. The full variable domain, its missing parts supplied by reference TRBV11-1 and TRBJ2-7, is EAEVAQSPRYKITEKSQAVAFWCDPISGHATLYWYRQILGQGPELLVQFQDESVVDDSQLPKDRFSAERLKGVDSTLKIQPAELGDSAMYLCASSLGQGSREQYFGPGTRLTVT.

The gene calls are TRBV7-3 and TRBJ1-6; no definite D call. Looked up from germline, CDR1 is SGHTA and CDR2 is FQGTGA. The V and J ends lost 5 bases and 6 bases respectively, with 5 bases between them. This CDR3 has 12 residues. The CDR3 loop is CASSMANSPLHF. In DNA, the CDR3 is TGTGCCAGCAGCATGGCTAATTCACCCCTCCACTTT.

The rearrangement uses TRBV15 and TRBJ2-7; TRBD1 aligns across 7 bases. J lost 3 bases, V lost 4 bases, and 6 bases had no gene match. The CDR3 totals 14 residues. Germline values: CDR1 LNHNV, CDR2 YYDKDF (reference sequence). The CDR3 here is CATSNPTGFYEQYF. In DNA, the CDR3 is TGTGCCACCAGCAACCCGACAGGGTTCTACGAGCAGTACTTC.

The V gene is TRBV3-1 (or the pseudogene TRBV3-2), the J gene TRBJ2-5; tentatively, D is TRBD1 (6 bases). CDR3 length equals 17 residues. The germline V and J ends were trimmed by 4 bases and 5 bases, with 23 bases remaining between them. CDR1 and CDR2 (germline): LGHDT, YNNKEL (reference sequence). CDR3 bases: TGTGCCAGCAGCCCACGAACAGGGCGCGGTACAGGGGAGACCCAGTACTTC. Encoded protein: CASSPRTGRGTGETQYF.

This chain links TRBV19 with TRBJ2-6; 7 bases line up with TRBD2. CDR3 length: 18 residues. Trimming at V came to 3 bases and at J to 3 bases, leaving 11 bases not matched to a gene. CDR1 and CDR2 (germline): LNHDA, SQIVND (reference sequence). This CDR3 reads CASSILMAGDGGANVLTF. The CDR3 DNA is TGTGCCAGTAGTATCTTGATGGCGGGAGATGGTGGGGCCAACGTCCTGACTTTC.

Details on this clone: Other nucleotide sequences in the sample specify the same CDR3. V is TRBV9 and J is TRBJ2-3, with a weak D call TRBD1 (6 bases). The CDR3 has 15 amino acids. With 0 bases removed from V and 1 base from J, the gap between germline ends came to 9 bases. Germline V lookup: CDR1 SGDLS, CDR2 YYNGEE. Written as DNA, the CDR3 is TGTGCCAGCAGCGTAGGGGCAGGGGGCACAGATACGCAGTATTTT. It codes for CASSVGAGGTDTQYF.

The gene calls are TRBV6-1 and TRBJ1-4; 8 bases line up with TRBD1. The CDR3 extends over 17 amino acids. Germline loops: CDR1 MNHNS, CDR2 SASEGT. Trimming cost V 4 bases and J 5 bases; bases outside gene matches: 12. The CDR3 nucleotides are TGTGCCAGCAGTGTTAACCCCCGACAGGGGTCAAATGAAAAACTGTTTTTT. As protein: CASSVNPRQGSNEKLFF.

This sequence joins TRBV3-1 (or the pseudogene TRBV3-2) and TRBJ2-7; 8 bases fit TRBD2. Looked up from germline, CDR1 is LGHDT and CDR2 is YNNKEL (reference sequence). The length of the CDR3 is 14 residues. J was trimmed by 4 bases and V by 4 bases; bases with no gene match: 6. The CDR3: CASSRTSGFYEQYF. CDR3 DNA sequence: TGTGCCAGCAGCCGAACTAGCGGATTTTACGAGCAGTACTTC.

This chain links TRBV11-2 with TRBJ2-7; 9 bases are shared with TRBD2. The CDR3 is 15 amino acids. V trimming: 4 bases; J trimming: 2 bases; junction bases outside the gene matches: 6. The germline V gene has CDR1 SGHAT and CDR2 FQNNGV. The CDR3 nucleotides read TGTGCCAGCAGCTCCCCGACTAGCGGAACCTACGAGCAGTACTTC. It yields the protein CASSSPTSGTYEQYF.

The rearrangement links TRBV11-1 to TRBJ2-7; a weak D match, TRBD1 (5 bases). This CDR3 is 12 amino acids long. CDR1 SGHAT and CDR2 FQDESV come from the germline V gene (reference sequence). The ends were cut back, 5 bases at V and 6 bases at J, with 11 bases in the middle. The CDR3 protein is CASSNRRGEQYF. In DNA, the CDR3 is TGTGCCAGCAGCAACAGGAGAGGCGAGCAGTACTTC.

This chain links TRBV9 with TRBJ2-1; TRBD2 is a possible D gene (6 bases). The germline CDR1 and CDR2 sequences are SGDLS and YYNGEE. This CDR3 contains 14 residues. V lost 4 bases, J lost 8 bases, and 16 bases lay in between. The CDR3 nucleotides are TGTGCCAGCAGCTTGCGGACTACGGGCGATGAGCAGTTCTTC. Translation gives CASSLRTTGDEQFF.

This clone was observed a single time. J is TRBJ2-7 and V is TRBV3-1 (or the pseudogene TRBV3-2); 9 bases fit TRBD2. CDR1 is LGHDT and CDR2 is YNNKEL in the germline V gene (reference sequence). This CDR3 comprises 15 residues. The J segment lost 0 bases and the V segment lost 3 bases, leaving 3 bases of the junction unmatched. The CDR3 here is CASSHGGGASYEQYF. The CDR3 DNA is TGTGCCAGCAGCCACGGCGGGGGGGCCTCCTACGAGCAGTACTTC.

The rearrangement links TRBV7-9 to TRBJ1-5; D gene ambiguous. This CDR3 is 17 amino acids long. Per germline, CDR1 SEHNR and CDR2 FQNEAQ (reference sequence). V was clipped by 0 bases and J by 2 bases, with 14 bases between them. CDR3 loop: CASSLAGGVGGNQPQHF. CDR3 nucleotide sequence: TGTGCCAGCAGCTTAGCTGGCGGGGTTGGAGGCAATCAGCCCCAGCATTTT. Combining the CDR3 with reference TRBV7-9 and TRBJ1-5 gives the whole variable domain DTGVSQNPRHKITKRGQNVTFRCDPISEHNRLYWYRQTLGQGPEFLTYFQNEAQLEKSRLLSDRFSAERPKGSFSTLEIQRTEQGDSAMYLCASSLAGGVGGNQPQHFGDGTRLSIL.

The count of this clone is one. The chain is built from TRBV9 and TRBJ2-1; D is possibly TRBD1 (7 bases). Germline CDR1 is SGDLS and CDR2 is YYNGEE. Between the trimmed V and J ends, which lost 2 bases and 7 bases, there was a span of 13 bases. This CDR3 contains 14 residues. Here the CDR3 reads CASSVSRGENEQFF. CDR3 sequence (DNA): TGTGCCAGCAGCGTTAGCAGGGGGGAAAATGAGCAGTTCTTC.

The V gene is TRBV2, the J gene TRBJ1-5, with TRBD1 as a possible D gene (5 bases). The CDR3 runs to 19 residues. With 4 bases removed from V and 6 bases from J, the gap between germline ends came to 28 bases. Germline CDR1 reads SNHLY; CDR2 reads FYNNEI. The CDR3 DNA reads TGTGCCAGCAGTGTCTTGGCCAGGGCGCATTTGGGGGGTGGTCAGCCCCAGCATTTT. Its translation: CASSVLARAHLGGGQPQHF. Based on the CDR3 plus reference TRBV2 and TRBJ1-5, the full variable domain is EPEVTQTPSHQVTQMGQEVILRCVPISNHLYFYWYRQILGQKVEFLVSFYNNEISEKSEIFDDQFSVERPDGSNFTLKIRSTKLEDSAMYFCASSVLARAHLGGGQPQHFGDGTRLSIL.